This TCR beta chain derives from a study of CD8 T cells in Susac syndrome. The V end lost 4 bases, the J end lost 2 bases, and 20 bases lay between the germline ends. The CDR3 has 17 residues. Germline V gene sequence: CDR1 MNHEY, CDR2 SVGEGT. Comments on this clonotype: Antigen: not known.

Study outcomes and limitations: The study acknowledged a relatively small number of individuals in its TCR sequencing and HLA analysis.

Reverse transcription of about 0.45 to 1 ug RNA was performed with random hexamers. Amplification of the TCR beta CDR3 was carried out by immunoSEQ multiplex PCR, which spanned a total of 54 Vbeta and 13 Jbeta segments. TCRdb re-called the immunoSEQ multiplex PCR reads with MiXCR, one entry per CDR3 protein. The table shows about 300,000 distinct CDR3 sequences, with about nine tenths occurring only once. The multiple sclerosis controls were treatment-naive patients with relapsing-remitting disease that was stable or active. TEMRA cells were FACS-enriched, unlike CD8+ and CD4+ T cells, which were negatively isolated.

The receptor's source is a human donor with multiple sclerosis. The sample consisted of CD8+ T cells from PBMCs. The chain carries TRBV6-2 or TRBV6-3 and TRBJ2-5; possibly TRBD2 for D (6 bases). CDR3 sequence (DNA): TGTGCCAGCAGTTTTACGTATGAGTCCGGGGGACAAGAGACCCAGTACTTC. The encoded protein is CASSFTYESGGQETQYF.